The 29 T cell receptor beta chains below were found in one sample sequenced in a study of shared clonotypes between healthy human individuals. Naive CD8 cells lacked CD45RO, underwent positive selection for CCR7 and left out terminally differentiated effector memory CD45RA+ cells. Some clones are missing from TCRdb's copy, which holds only in-frame ones; the method was immunoSEQ multiplex PCR. The sample records 2 million to 2.5 million clones, less than 95% being singletons. Material: naive CD8+ T cells sorted from blood. The receptors shown here come from a man aged 18-30 years in good health.

The genes are TRBV7-9 and TRBJ2-1, with a possible D match to TRBD1 (6 bases). The ends were cut back, 3 bases at V and 7 bases at J, with 13 bases in the middle. There are 14 residues in the CDR3. Germline-derived CDR1 and CDR2 are SEHNR and FQNEAQ (reference sequence). CDR3 sequence reads: CASSFPTGINEQFF. The CDR3 DNA reads TGTGCCAGCAGCTTCCCCACAGGGATAAATGAGCAGTTCTTC.

The chain couples TRBV2 to TRBJ1-4, with D uncertain. CDR1 SNHLY and CDR2 FYNNEI come from the germline V gene. Trimming cost V 6 bases and J 2 bases, with 7 bases left between them. The CDR3 extends over 13 amino acids. The CDR3 region is CASRQFTNEKLFF. In nucleotides, the CDR3 is TGTGCCAGCAGACAGTTTACTAATGAAAAACTGTTTTTT. The full variable domain, completed using reference TRBV2 and TRBJ1-4, is EPEVTQTPSHQVTQMGQEVILRCVPISNHLYFYWYRQILGQKVEFLVSFYNNEISEKSEIFDDQFSVERPDGSNFTLKIRSTKLEDSAMYFCASRQFTNEKLFFGSGTQLSVL.

This rearrangement joins TRBV6-1 to TRBJ1-2, with D possibly TRBD1 on 5 matching bases. Germline V gene data show CDR1 as MNHNS and CDR2 as SASEGT. The CDR3 extends over 15 amino acids. The V gene lost 2 bases and the J gene lost 4 bases, with 14 bases spanning the gap. DNA for the CDR3: TGTGCCAGCAGTGAAACCTCCGGGACGACCTATGGCTACACCTTC. Translated, it gives CASSETSGTTYGYTF.

This chain uses TRBV19 with TRBJ2-7; D unresolved. The CDR3 is 14 residues long. Germline V lookup: CDR1 LNHDA, CDR2 SQIVND (reference sequence). V was trimmed by 5 bases and J by 3 bases, leaving 14 bases between them. CDR3 bases: TGTGCCAGTAGTTCAATGGACGGATACTACGAGCAGTACTTC. Protein product: CASSSMDGYYEQYF.

Only one count was recorded for this clone. V gene TRBV4-3 combines with J gene TRBJ2-4; D not certain. Germline CDR1 and CDR2: LGHNA and YSLEER. Trimming cost V 1 base and J 7 bases, with 14 bases left between them. The CDR3 has 15 amino acids. CDR3 coding DNA: TGCGCCAGCAGCCAAGGGTCCGGGTTGGGGAACATTCAGTACTTC. This translates into CASSQGSGLGNIQYF.

The rearrangement uses TRBV7-9 and TRBJ2-1, with D unclear. This CDR3 has 17 residues. CDR1 and CDR2 (germline): SEHNR, FQNEAQ (reference sequence). V lost 5 bases, J lost 2 bases, and 19 bases lay in between. The CDR3 is CASSQNQPGSPYNEQFF. In nucleotides, the CDR3 is TGTGCCAGCAGCCAAAACCAGCCCGGGTCTCCCTACAATGAGCAGTTCTTC.

The J gene is TRBJ1-1, the V gene TRBV6-4, with D perhaps TRBD1 (6 bases). Germline values: CDR1 MRHNA, CDR2 SNTAGT. V lost 2 bases, J lost 1 base, and 11 bases lay in between. This CDR3 spans 15 amino acids. The CDR3 coding sequence is TGTGCCAGCAGTGACGGGGCAGGGGCGAACACTGAAGCTTTCTTT. Its protein product is CASSDGAGANTEAFF.

As concerns this clone: Other DNA variants within this sample encode the same CDR3. V is TRBV4-3 and J is TRBJ2-7, with 7 nucleotides matching TRBD2. This CDR3 spans 15 amino acids. The trim removed 0 bases at V and 2 bases at J, leaving 4 bases unmatched. Germline V lookup: CDR1 LGHNA, CDR2 YSLEER. CDR3 in DNA: TGCGCCAGCAGCCAAGATAGCGCGGGGGCCTACGAGCAGTACTTC. The encoded protein is CASSQDSAGAYEQYF.

The gene calls are TRBV6-1 and TRBJ2-1; the D is unclear. V was shortened by 1 base and J by 0 bases, with 7 bases between the two germline ends. CDR3 length: 15 residues. Looked up from germline, CDR1 is MNHNS and CDR2 is SASEGT. The CDR3 reads CASSEEPSSYNEQFF. The CDR3 bases are TGTGCCAGCAGTGAAGAACCGAGCTCCTACAATGAGCAGTTCTTC.

The chain carries TRBV5-6 and TRBJ2-1, with TRBD1 matching over 7 bases. This CDR3 is built from 12 residues. V lost 1 base to trimming and J lost 10 bases; unmatched junction nucleotides: 2. Germline CDR1 SGHDT, CDR2 YYEEEE. The DNA of the CDR3 is TGTGCCAGCAGCTTGACAGGGGTCGAGCAGTTCTTC. It codes for CASSLTGVEQFF.

The chain recombines TRBV25-1 with TRBJ2-7; perhaps TRBD1 as D (5 bases). Germline V gives CDR1 MGHDK, CDR2 SYGVNS. V lost 5 bases and J 7 bases, leaving 12 bases between the germline ends. This CDR3 has 12 residues. The CDR3 is CASSRQLGEQYF. The CDR3 DNA reads as TGTGCCAGCAGTAGACAGCTCGGGGAGCAGTACTTC.

Note on this clone: The same CDR3 is also encoded by other DNA sequences in this sample. The chain joins TRBV7-2 to TRBJ2-7, with D tentatively TRBD1 or TRBD2 (5 bases each). The CDR3 consists of 14 residues. Per the germline V gene, CDR1 is SGHTA and CDR2 is FQGNSA. Between the trimmed V and J ends, which lost 1 base and 4 bases, there was a span of 11 bases. The CDR3 is CASSLVSGTYEQYF. DNA for the CDR3: TGTGCCAGCAGCTTAGTTTCCGGGACGTACGAGCAGTACTTC.

The chain employs TRBV10-1 and TRBJ2-1; TRBD2 matches 9 bases. V trimming: 4 bases; J trimming: 4 bases; junction bases outside the gene matches: 14. CDR1 and CDR2 (germline): WNHNN, SYGVQD (reference sequence). The CDR3 covers 18 residues. CDR3 sequence (DNA): TGCGCCAGCAGTGGTTCCCCTGTCGGAGCGGGAGGATACAATGAGCAGTTCTTC. It encodes CASSGSPVGAGGYNEQFF.

The gene calls are TRBV13 and TRBJ2-5, with D tentatively TRBD2 (5 bases). V lost 1 base and J 5 bases, leaving 5 bases between the germline ends. Looked up from germline, CDR1 is PRHDT and CDR2 is FYEKMQ (reference sequence). CDR3 length: 12 amino acids. The DNA of the CDR3 is TGTGCCAGCAGCTTAGCGGGGGAGACCCAGTACTTC. It codes for CASSLAGETQYF.

A single count supports this clone. This chain joins TRBV7-9 and TRBJ2-7; 8 bases match TRBD1. The CDR3 consists of 17 residues. The V and J ends lost 4 bases and 3 bases, in that order; junction bases with no gene match: 14. The germline gives CDR1 SEHNR, CDR2 FQNEAQ (reference sequence). The CDR3 spells CASSSRANWDRIYEQYF. The CDR3 coding sequence is TGTGCCAGCAGCTCCCGGGCCAATTGGGACAGGATCTACGAGCAGTACTTC.

V gene TRBV28 combines with J gene TRBJ1-2; D might be TRBD1 (6 bases). In germline, CDR1 is MDHEN, CDR2 SYDVKM. The CDR3 length is 22 residues. The V gene lost 1 base and the J gene lost 3 bases, with 33 bases spanning the gap. CDR3 nucleotide sequence: TGTGCCAGCAGTTTATTTTGGGGGGCGGAGGGTTCAATGGCTCCCCTCTACTATGGCTACACCTTC. This codes for CASSLFWGAEGSMAPLYYGYTF.

The CDR3 region has the DNA TGCGCCAGCAGCCTACGGATGGCAGGGGTTTACAATGAGCAGTTCTTC. Translation gives CASSLRMAGVYNEQFF. The chain carries TRBV4-1 and TRBJ2-1; possible D gene TRBD1, 6 bases. The germline CDR1 and CDR2 sequences are MGHRA and YSYEKL. Trimming cost V 4 bases and J 4 bases, with 17 bases left between them. This CDR3 region has 16 residues.

The chain uses TRBV27 and TRBJ1-2; D remains ambiguous. This CDR3 contains 18 residues. Trimming removed 5 bases at V and 4 bases at J, with 26 bases between. Germline lookup yields CDR1 MNHEY and CDR2 SMNVEV (reference sequence). The CDR3 spells CASSAHRAPMDPPYGYTF. The DNA of the CDR3 is TGTGCCAGCAGTGCGCACCGGGCCCCGATGGACCCTCCCTATGGCTACACCTTC.

The chain joins TRBV6-1 to TRBJ1-6; D is undetermined. Trimming pared 2 bases from V and 10 bases from J, leaving 15 bases between. The CDR3 is made up of 15 amino acids. The germline gives CDR1 MNHNS, CDR2 SASEGT. In nucleotides, the CDR3 is TGTGCCAGCAGTGAATCGGTGGCCTGGAACTCACCCCTCCACTTT. It encodes CASSESVAWNSPLHF.

The chain recombines TRBV7-8 with TRBJ1-5; D not certain. The CDR3 has 15 residues. V was cut by 1 base and J by 0 bases, with 7 bases left in between. Germline V gene data show CDR1 as SGHVS and CDR2 as FQNEAQ. CDR3 bases: TGTGCCAGCAGCTTAGGCGCGAATAGCAATCAGCCCCAGCATTTT. The encoded protein is CASSLGANSNQPQHF.

The chain combines TRBV29-1 with TRBJ2-5, with D possibly TRBD1 on 5 matching bases. The DNA end is a closer match to TRBJ2-7, so the J assignment may be wrong. Germline V CDR1 and CDR2: SQVTM, ANQGSEA. CDR3 size: 13 residues. CDR3 coding DNA: TGCAGCGTTGGGGGCCATGGACCCTACGAGCAGTACTTC. It encodes CSVGGHGPYEQYF.

Notes on this clone: Other DNA sequences in this specimen translate into the identical CDR3. V gene TRBV9 combines with J gene TRBJ2-7; D perhaps matches TRBD2 (6 bases). Germline CDR1 reads SGDLS; CDR2 reads YYNGEE. Trimming stripped 0 bases from V and 2 bases from J, with 9 bases between. CDR3 length: 14 amino acids. DNA of the CDR3: TGTGCCAGCAGCGTAGGCGGGGCGGCCTACGAGCAGTACTTC. Its translation is CASSVGGAAYEQYF. The full variable domain, its missing parts supplied by reference TRBV9 and TRBJ2-7, is DSGVTQTPKHLITATGQRVTLRCSPRSGDLSVYWYQQSLDQGLQFLIQYYNGEERAKGNILERFSAQQFPDLHSELNLSSLELGDSALYFCASSVGGAAYEQYFGPGTRLTVT.

This clone was detected only once. The rearrangement uses TRBV7-2 and TRBJ2-7; D is perhaps TRBD1 (6 bases). The V gene lost 6 bases and the J gene lost 7 bases, with 13 bases spanning the gap. The CDR3 runs to 12 residues. The germline V gene encodes CDR1 SGHTA and CDR2 FQGNSA. The CDR3 sequence: CASSFTGFEQYF. CDR3 bases: TGTGCCAGCAGTTTTACAGGGTTTGAGCAGTACTTC.

This chain links TRBV6-5 with TRBJ2-7; unclear D gene. Germline lookup yields CDR1 MNHEY and CDR2 SVGAGI. Deletions cut 2 bases from V and 2 bases from J, with 7 bases between. The CDR3 loop spans 13 amino acids. The CDR3 region is CASSYAPTYEQYF. The CDR3 region has the DNA TGTGCCAGCAGTTACGCGCCTACCTACGAGCAGTACTTC.

The chain links TRBV7-6 to TRBJ1-2; tentative D call: TRBD1 (5 bases). CDR1 and CDR2 from the germline V gene are SGHVS and FNYEAQ. V lost 1 base and J 5 bases, leaving 14 bases between the germline ends. CDR3 length: 15 amino acids. This CDR3 is CASSLVAGNEYGYTF. The CDR3 DNA reads as TGTGCCAGCAGCTTAGTTGCAGGGAATGAGTATGGCTACACCTTC.

The rearrangement uses TRBV19 and TRBJ2-1; no clear D gene. Per germline, CDR1 LNHDA and CDR2 SQIVND (reference sequence). Deletions cut 3 bases from V and 2 bases from J, with 11 bases between. The CDR3 contains 15 residues. CDR3: CASSMVSYPYNEQFF. CDR3 coding DNA: TGTGCCAGTAGTATGGTATCATACCCCTACAATGAGCAGTTCTTC.

The chain recombines TRBV10-3 with TRBJ2-5, with D hard to call. V was clipped by 5 bases and J by 5 bases, with 9 bases between them. CDR1 ENHRY and CDR2 SYGVKD come from the germline V gene. The CDR3 covers 12 residues. Here the CDR3 reads CAISYSSETQYF. The CDR3 region has the DNA TGTGCCATCAGTTACAGCTCCGAGACCCAGTACTTC.

The chain is built from TRBV6-5 and TRBJ2-2; D is unresolved. Germline CDR1 MNHEY, CDR2 SVGAGI. This CDR3 has 13 amino acids. V was clipped by 5 bases and J by 7 bases, with 11 bases between them. The DNA of the CDR3 is TGTGCCAGCAGTCCCGACTTAGGCGGGGAGCTGTTTTTT. As protein: CASSPDLGGELFF.

The chain carries TRBV1 and TRBJ2-7; the tabulated D call, TRBD2, remains unverified against the DNA. TRBV1 is listed as a pseudogene. There are 18 residues in the CDR3. CDR3: CTSSPSWGLAGGPHEQYF. CDR3 coding DNA: TGCACCAGCAGCCCATCCTGGGGACTAGCGGGAGGGCCCCACGAGCAGTACTTC.